This T cell receptor beta chain emerged from a study of blood T cell repertoires in COVID-19. CDR3 length: 14 residues. Between the trimmed V and J ends, which lost 10 bases and 2 bases, there was a span of 17 bases. Germline V gene lookup returns CDR1 MNHEY and CDR2 SVGAGI. This clone showed up many times. Here immunoSEQ multiplex PCR was the method, and the copy in TCRdb shows in-frame clones only, minus some. Of 60,000 to 70,000 clones detected, approximately 81% appear once; the ten largest clones hold roughly 9.2%. Input material: peripheral blood. This TCR derives from a man between 50 and 59 years old with active COVID-19. This chain uses TRBV6-5 with TRBJ1-2; the D gene is possibly TRBD1 (5 bases). The CDR3: CAIPPPTVNYGYTF. The CDR3 DNA sequence: TGTGCCATCCCTCCCCCGACAGTAAACTATGGCTACACCTTC.